This TCR beta chain is drawn from a study of cytomegalovirus exposure and HLA in healthy donors. The PCR had 60 Vbeta and 13 Jbeta primers. Repertoires were generated with immunoSEQ multiplex PCR, while TCRdb's copy carries only in-frame clones and drops some. The sample lists under 130,000 clones; around 72% were seen once. Trimming removed 6 bases from V and 0 bases from J, with 7 bases in between. This CDR3 is 13 amino acids long. In germline, CDR1 is SGDLS, CDR2 YYNGEE. This receptor was obtained from a male donor in good health and CMV-seronegative. The rearrangement links TRBV9 to TRBJ1-3, with D unresolved. What was sequenced was PBMCs. The CDR3 spells CASTGISGNTIYF. CDR3 in DNA: TGTGCCAGCACTGGCATCTCTGGAAACACCATATATTTT.